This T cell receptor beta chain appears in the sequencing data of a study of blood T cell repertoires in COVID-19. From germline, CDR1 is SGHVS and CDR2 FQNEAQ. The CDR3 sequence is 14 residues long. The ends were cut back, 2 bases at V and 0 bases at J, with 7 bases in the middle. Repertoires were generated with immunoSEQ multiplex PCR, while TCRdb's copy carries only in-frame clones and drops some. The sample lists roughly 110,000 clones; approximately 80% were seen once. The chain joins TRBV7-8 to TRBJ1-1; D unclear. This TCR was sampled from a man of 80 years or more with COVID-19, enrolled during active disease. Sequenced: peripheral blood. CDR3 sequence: CASSLTEMNTEAFF. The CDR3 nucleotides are TGTGCCAGCAGCTTAACAGAAATGAACACTGAAGCTTTCTTT.